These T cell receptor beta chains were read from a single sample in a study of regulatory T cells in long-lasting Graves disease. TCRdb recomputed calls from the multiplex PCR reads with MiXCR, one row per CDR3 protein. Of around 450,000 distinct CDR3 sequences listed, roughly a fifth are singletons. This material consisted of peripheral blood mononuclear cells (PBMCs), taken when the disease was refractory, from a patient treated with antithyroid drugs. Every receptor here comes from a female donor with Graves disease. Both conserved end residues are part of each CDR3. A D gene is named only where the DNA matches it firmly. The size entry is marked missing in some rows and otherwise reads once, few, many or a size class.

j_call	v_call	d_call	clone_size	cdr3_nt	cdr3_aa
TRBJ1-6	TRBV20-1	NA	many	TGCAGTGCCCGGCGGGGGCCAGATTCACCCCTCCACTTT	CSARRGPDSPLHF
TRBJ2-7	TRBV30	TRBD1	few	TGTGCCTGGAGCGGTGTCGGGACAGGGGGCGCCTACGAGCAGTACTTC	CAWSGVGTGGAYEQYF
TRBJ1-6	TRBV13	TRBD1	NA	TGTGCCAGCAGCTCCTCCAGGACAGGGGGTAATAATTCACCCCTCCACTTT	CASSSSRTGGNNSPLHF
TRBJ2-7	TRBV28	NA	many	TGTGCCAGCACTTTACGAGGGGGTGACGAGCAGTACTTC	CASTLRGGDEQYF
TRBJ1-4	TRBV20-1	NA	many	TGCAGTGCTAGAGACTGGAACACCTTCTCTGAAAAACTGTTTTTT	CSARDWNTFSEKLFF
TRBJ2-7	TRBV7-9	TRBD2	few	TGTGCCAGCAGCTCGACTAGCGGATACGAGCAGTACTTC	CASSSTSGYEQYF
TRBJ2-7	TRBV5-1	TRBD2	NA	TGCGCCAGCAGCCCCCAGGGCGGAGCGGGAGGTGGAGGCTACGAGCAGTACTTC	CASSPQGGAGGGGYEQYF
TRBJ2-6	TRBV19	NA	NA	TGTGCCAGTAGTCAACCCGGGGGATCTGGGGCCAACGTCCTGACTTTC	CASSQPGGSGANVLTF
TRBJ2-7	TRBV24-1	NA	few	TGTGCCACCAGTGATTCGGGCTCCTACGAGCAGTACTTC	CATSDSGSYEQYF
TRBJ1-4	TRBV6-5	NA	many	TGTGCCAGCAGTTACGGAAACGCAAATGAAAAACTGTTTTTT	CASSYGNANEKLFF
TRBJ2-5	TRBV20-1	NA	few	TGCAGTGCCCCCCGCCGAAAAGAGACCCAGTACTTC	CSAPRRKETQYF
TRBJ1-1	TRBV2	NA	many	TGTGCCAGCAGTGAAGGGACACCCAGGGACACTGAAGCTTTCTTT	CASSEGTPRDTEAFF
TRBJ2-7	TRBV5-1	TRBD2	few	TGCGCCAGCAGCTTGTCTGCTAGCGGGGGGACCCCGGAGTACTTC	CASSLSASGGTPEYF
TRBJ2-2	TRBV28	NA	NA	TGTGCCAGCAGTTTATCCCCGGGTACCGGGGAGCTGTTTTTT	CASSLSPGTGELFF
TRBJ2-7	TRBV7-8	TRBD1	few	TGTGCCAGCAGCTCGCCCCGTAGGACAGGCCCCTACGAGCAGTACTTC	CASSSPRRTGPYEQYF
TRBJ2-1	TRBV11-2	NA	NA	TGTGCCAGCAGCTGGGACCGGGGGGCCCTCAATGAGCAGTTCTTC	CASSWDRGALNEQFF
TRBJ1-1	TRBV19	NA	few	TGTGCCAGTAGCCCGGGGGTATCGAACACTGAAGCTTTCTTT	CASSPGVSNTEAFF
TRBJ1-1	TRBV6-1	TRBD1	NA	TGTGCCAGCAAGTCAGGGGGCTGGACTGAAGCTTTCTTT	CASKSGGWTEAFF
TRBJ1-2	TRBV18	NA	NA	TGTGCCAGCTCACCTGGAGGGGATCAGGGCTACACCTTC	CASSPGGDQGYTF
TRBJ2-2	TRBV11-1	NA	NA	TGTGCCAGCAGCTTTGGCATTAACACCGGGGAGCTGTTTTTT	CASSFGINTGELFF
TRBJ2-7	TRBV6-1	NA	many	TGTGCCACCACAGACCCCGGGGCAAGGAACGAGCAGTACTTC	CATTDPGARNEQYF
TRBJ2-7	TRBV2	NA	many	TGTGCCAGCAAGGAGGGGTCTGACTACGAGCAGTACTTC	CASKEGSDYEQYF
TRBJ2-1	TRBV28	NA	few	TGTGCCAGCAGTTTACAACGGACCTCGGGGCTCAATGAGCAGTTCTTC	CASSLQRTSGLNEQFF
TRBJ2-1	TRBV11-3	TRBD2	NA	TGTGCCAGCAGCTCCCTAGCGGGAATGTACAATGAGCAGTTCTTC	CASSSLAGMYNEQFF
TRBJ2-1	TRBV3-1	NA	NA	TGTGCCAGCAGCCAAGATGAGGCGGGCTCCTACAATGAGCAGTTCTTC	CASSQDEAGSYNEQFF
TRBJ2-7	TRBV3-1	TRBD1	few	TGTGCCAGCAGCATGCAAATTGGGACAGGGGGCGAGCAGTACTTC	CASSMQIGTGGEQYF
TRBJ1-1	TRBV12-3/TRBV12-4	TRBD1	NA	TGTGCCAGCAGTTCACGCCGCCAGACAGGGGGTCACGAGGGGAACACTGAAGCTTTCTTT	CASSSRRQTGGHEGNTEAFF
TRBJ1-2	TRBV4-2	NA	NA	TGTGCCAGCAGCGGGGACACCGTTGGCGGCTACACCTTC	CASSGDTVGGYTF
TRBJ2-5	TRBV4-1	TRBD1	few	TGCGCCAGCAGCACCCTGAAAGGGGACAGGGCCAACCAAGAGACCCAGTACTTC	CASSTLKGDRANQETQYF
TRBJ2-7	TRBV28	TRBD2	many	TGTGCCAGCAGACGACTAGCGGGGGGGCCCGAGCAGTACTTC	CASRRLAGGPEQYF
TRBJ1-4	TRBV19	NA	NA	TGTGCCAGTAGTATCCGGGGGAGGAGTGAAAAACTGTTTTTT	CASSIRGRSEKLFF